The sequence of this TCR beta chain was determined in a study of early T cells in non-severe SARS-CoV-2 infection. Study as a whole: The sequenced material was bulk RNA from unsorted whole blood, and its chains were unpaired. Whole-study findings and limits: Using VDJdb, the matching emphasized anti-spike CD8 responses while missing private and CD4 specificities.

Unique molecular identifiers were attached to individual cDNA molecules. TCRdb passed the 5' RACE reads through MiXCR, listing each CDR3 protein once. The sample shows tens of thousands of distinct CDR3 sequences, less than 6.5% of them seen only once. The table lists this clonotype with many counts. What it recognizes is unknown. CDR3 length equals 15 residues. Germline-derived CDR1 and CDR2 are SGHNT and YYREEE (reference sequence). V shed 2 bases and J 2 bases; nucleotides not matched to a gene: 5. This sequence was found in an adult who was a healthcare worker with PCR-confirmed SARS-CoV-2 infection or an uninfected control (not recorded which). The sequenced sample was whole blood. This sequence joins TRBV5-4 and TRBJ1-1; 8 bases line up with TRBD1. Here the CDR3 reads CASSLPGQENTEAFF. In DNA form, the CDR3 reads TGTGCCAGCAGCTTACCGGGACAGGAAAACACTGAAGCTTTCTTT.